Presented here are 18 T cell receptor beta chains from one specimen sequenced in a study of radiotherapy plus CTLA-4 blockade in lung cancer. Here immunoSEQ multiplex PCR was the method, and the copy in TCRdb shows in-frame clones only, minus some. Here the sample spans 30,000 to 40,000 clones, 85% to 90% being singletons. Specimen: peripheral blood, collected from a patient treated with radiotherapy plus ipilimumab. These receptors were taken from a human donor with non-small cell lung cancer who had stable disease on radiotherapy plus ipilimumab.

The sample holds one count of this clone. This chain uses TRBV19 with TRBJ1-6, with 7 bases identical to TRBD1. J gave up 7 bases and V 3 bases, and 3 bases lay outside the gene matches. Per the germline V gene, CDR1 is LNHDA and CDR2 is SQIVND (reference sequence). The CDR3 sequence is 14 residues long. The DNA of the CDR3 is TGTGCCAGTAGTATCTGGACAGGAAATTCACCCCTCCACTTT. This gives the protein CASSIWTGNSPLHF.

This chain links TRBV5-1 with TRBJ2-7; no reliable D call. Germline V lookup: CDR1 SGHRS, CDR2 YFSETQ. Trimming stripped 0 bases from V and 6 bases from J, with 4 bases between. The CDR3 is 11 residues long. Here the CDR3 reads CASSLAGEQYF. Written as DNA, the CDR3 is TGCGCCAGCAGCTTGGCAGGCGAGCAGTACTTC.

The rearrangement uses TRBV10-3 and TRBJ2-1; D gene uncertain. CDR1 is ENHRY, CDR2 SYGVKD, per germline. This CDR3 has 13 amino acids. Deletions cut 6 bases from V and 7 bases from J, with 13 bases between. In DNA form, the CDR3 reads TGTGCCATCAGCGACCCGACTTGGAATGAGCAGTTCTTC. As protein: CAISDPTWNEQFF.

V usage is TRBV7-8 and J usage is TRBJ2-1; 7 bases align to TRBD2. The CDR3 sequence is 14 residues long. V lost 0 bases, J lost 4 bases, and 0 bases stayed unmatched. Germline CDR1 SGHVS, CDR2 FQNEAQ. CDR3 bases: TGTGCCAGCAGCTTAGCGGGAGGGTACAATGAGCAGTTCTTC. This encodes CASSLAGGYNEQFF.

V is TRBV27 and J is TRBJ1-1; D is unclear. Trimming removed 3 bases from V and 1 base from J, with 9 bases in between. CDR1 and CDR2 (germline): MNHEY, SMNVEV (reference sequence). The CDR3 loop spans 14 amino acids. CDR3 in DNA: TGTGCCAGCAGTTTTGTCAGTTCGAACACTGAAGCTTTCTTT. It is translated as CASSFVSSNTEAFF.

This clone was detected once. The chain's CDR3 is CASSQVRSNTGELFF. Written as DNA, the CDR3 is TGTGCCAGCAGCCAGGTCAGATCGAACACCGGGGAGCTGTTTTTT. The J gene is TRBJ2-2, the V gene TRBV14, with no clear D. Germline assignment: CDR1 SGHDN and CDR2 FVKESK. Deletions cut 3 bases from V and 0 bases from J, with 8 bases between. This CDR3 spans 15 amino acids. Full variable domain (missing parts from reference TRBV14 and TRBJ2-2): EAGVTQFPSHSVIEKGQTVTLRCDPISGHDNLYWYRRVMGKEIKFLLHFVKESKQDESGMPNNRFLAERTGGTYSTLKVQPAELEDSGVYFCASSQVRSNTGELFFGEGSRLTVL.

The chain couples TRBV21-1 to TRBJ2-5; TRBD2, the D gene given by the table, was not confirmed from the DNA. TRBV21-1 is a pseudogene segment. This CDR3 region has 12 residues. The CDR3 reads CASSNGEETQYF. CDR3 coding DNA: TGTGCCAGCAGCAACGGGGAAGAGACCCAGTACTTC.

The genes are TRBV6-1 and TRBJ2-7; perhaps TRBD2 as D (5 bases). Trimming cost V 6 bases and J 2 bases, with 11 bases left between them. Per the germline V gene, CDR1 is MNHNS and CDR2 is SASEGT. The length of the CDR3 is 13 residues. The CDR3 sequence: CASSPGLPYEQYF. Here the CDR3 DNA reads TGTGCCAGCAGCCCCGGACTTCCCTACGAGCAGTACTTC.

CDR3 coding DNA: TGTGCCAGCAGCTCTCAGGGATGGCAAGAGACCCAGTACTTC. Translation gives CASSSQGWQETQYF. The genes are TRBV9 and TRBJ2-5; D is possibly TRBD1 (5 bases). The V gene lost 4 bases and the J gene lost 2 bases, with 12 bases spanning the gap. Germline CDR1 and CDR2: SGDLS and YYNGEE. This CDR3 spans 14 amino acids.

V and J are TRBV19 and TRBJ2-1; tentative D call: TRBD2 (6 bases). The germline V and J ends were trimmed by 5 bases and 0 bases, with 11 bases remaining between them. Germline CDR1 LNHDA, CDR2 SQIVND (reference sequence). This CDR3 contains 15 residues. The CDR3 region has the DNA TGTGCCAGTAGTGCCGGGACTGACTCCTACAATGAGCAGTTCTTC. As protein: CASSAGTDSYNEQFF. Full variable domain (rest looked up from reference TRBV19 and TRBJ2-1): DGGITQSPKYLFRKEGQNVTLSCEQNLNHDAMYWYRQDPGQGLRLIYYSQIVNDFQKGDIAEGYSVSREKKESFPLTVTSAQKNPTAFYLCASSAGTDSYNEQFFGPGTRLTVL.

The V call is TRBV14, the J call TRBJ2-3; D gene ambiguous. Germline V lookup: CDR1 SGHDN, CDR2 FVKESK. This CDR3 comprises 15 residues. Trimming took 3 bases from V and 0 from J, leaving 10 bases between them. CDR3 bases: TGTGCCAGCAGCCACGGTGTCCCTAGCACAGATACGCAGTATTTT. Its protein product is CASSHGVPSTDTQYF.

The genes are TRBV6-4 and TRBJ2-5; a possible D gene is TRBD2 (5 bases). Germline lookup yields CDR1 MRHNA and CDR2 SNTAGT. The V end lost 4 bases, the J end lost 5 bases, and 11 bases lay between the germline ends. This CDR3 is built from 13 residues. The CDR3 spells CASSGRLAETQYF. CDR3 sequence (DNA): TGTGCCAGCAGTGGGAGATTAGCGGAGACCCAGTACTTC.

The rearrangement links TRBV7-2 to TRBJ2-7; 12 bases match TRBD2. Germline assignment: CDR1 SGHTA and CDR2 FQGNSA. The CDR3 runs to 14 residues. Losses at the gene ends were 4 bases for V and 3 bases for J; bases not matched to a gene: 1. The DNA of the CDR3 is TGTGCCAGCAGCTCGACTAGCGGGGGCTACGAGCAGTACTTC. It is translated as CASSSTSGGYEQYF. Drawing the rest from reference TRBV7-2 and TRBJ2-7, the complete variable domain is GAGVSQSPSNKVTEKGKDVELRCDPISGHTALYWYRQSLGQGLEFLIYFQGNSAPDKSGLPSDRFSAERTGGSVSTLTIQRTQQEDSAVYLCASSSTSGGYEQYFGPGTRLTVT.

J is TRBJ2-3 and V is TRBV27; TRBD2 aligns across 12 bases. Germline assignment: CDR1 MNHEY and CDR2 SMNVEV (reference sequence). The J segment lost 7 bases and the V segment lost 0 bases, leaving 8 bases of the junction unmatched. The CDR3 runs to 17 residues. CDR3 region: CASSLSRTSGKGHTQYF. The CDR3 DNA is TGTGCCAGCAGTTTATCCAGGACTAGCGGGAAGGGACATACGCAGTATTTT.

This sequence joins TRBV9 and TRBJ2-2; maybe TRBD1 (5 bases). Per germline, CDR1 SGDLS and CDR2 YYNGEE. The CDR3 runs to 15 residues. V lost 0 bases, J lost 1 base, and 7 bases lay in between. For the CDR3, the DNA is TGTGCCAGCAGCGTAGAGGGGATGAACACCGGGGAGCTGTTTTTT. Translated, it gives CASSVEGMNTGELFF.

The chain couples TRBV6-5 to TRBJ2-7; the match to TRBD1 covers 11 bases. With 2 bases clipped from V and 3 bases from J, the junction kept 6 bases outside the gene matches. The CDR3 is 16 residues long. Germline CDR1 MNHEY, CDR2 SVGAGI. CDR3: CASSYAGTGGSYEQYF. In nucleotides, the CDR3 is TGTGCCAGCAGTTACGCCGGGACAGGGGGGAGCTACGAGCAGTACTTC.

The rearrangement uses TRBV10-3 and TRBJ2-7, with 8 bases aligning to TRBD2. CDR3 length: 15 amino acids. CDR1 and CDR2 (germline): ENHRY, SYGVKD. Losses at the gene ends were 8 bases for V and 1 base for J; bases not matched to a gene: 10. The CDR3 sequence: CAIASGGGLSYEQYF. The CDR3 DNA reads as TGTGCCATCGCCTCCGGGGGGGGGTTGTCCTACGAGCAGTACTTC.

The chain uses TRBV11-2 and TRBJ2-5; a weak D match, TRBD2 (6 bases). The CDR3 length is 16 residues. V was shortened by 0 bases and J by 3 bases, with 14 bases between the two germline ends. Germline V gene lookup returns CDR1 SGHAT and CDR2 FQNNGV. The CDR3 nucleotides are TGTGCCAGCAGCTTAGAGAGGGGACTTACAGAAGAGACCCAGTACTTC. Translating it yields CASSLERGLTEETQYF.